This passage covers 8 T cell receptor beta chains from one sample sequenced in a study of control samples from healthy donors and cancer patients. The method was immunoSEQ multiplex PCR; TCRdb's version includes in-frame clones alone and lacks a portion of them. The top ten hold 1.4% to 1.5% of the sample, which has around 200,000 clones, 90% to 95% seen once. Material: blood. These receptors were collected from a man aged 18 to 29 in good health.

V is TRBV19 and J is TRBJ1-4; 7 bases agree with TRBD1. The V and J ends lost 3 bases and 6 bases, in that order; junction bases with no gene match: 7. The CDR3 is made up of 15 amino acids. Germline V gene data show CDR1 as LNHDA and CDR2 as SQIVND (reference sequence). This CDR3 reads CASSISGTADEKLFF. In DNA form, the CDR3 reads TGTGCCAGTAGTATCTCCGGGACAGCTGATGAAAAACTGTTTTTT.

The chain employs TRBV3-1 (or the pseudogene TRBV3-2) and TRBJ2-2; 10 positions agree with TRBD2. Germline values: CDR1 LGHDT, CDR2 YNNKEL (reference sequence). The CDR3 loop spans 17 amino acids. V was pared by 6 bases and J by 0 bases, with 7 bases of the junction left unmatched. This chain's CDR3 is CASRRSGGITNTGELFF. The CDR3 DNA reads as TGTGCCAGCAGGCGTAGCGGGGGGATTACGAACACCGGGGAGCTGTTTTTT.

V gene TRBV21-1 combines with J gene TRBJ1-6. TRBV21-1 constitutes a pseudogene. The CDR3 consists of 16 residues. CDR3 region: CASSKDPGTDNSPLHF. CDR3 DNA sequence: TGTGCCAGCAGCAAAGACCCAGGGACGGATAATTCACCCCTCCACTTT.

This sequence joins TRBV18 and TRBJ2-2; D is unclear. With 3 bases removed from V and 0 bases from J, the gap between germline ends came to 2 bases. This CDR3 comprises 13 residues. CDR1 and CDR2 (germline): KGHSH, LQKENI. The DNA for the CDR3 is TGTGCCAGCTCACCCCCGAACACCGGGGAGCTGTTTTTT. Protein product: CASSPPNTGELFF. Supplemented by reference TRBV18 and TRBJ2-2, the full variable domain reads NAGVMQNPRHLVRRRGQEARLRCSPMKGHSHVYWYRQLPEEGLKFMVYLQKENIIDESGMPKERFSAEFPKEGPSILRIQQVVRGDSAAYFCASSPPNTGELFFGEGSRLTVL.

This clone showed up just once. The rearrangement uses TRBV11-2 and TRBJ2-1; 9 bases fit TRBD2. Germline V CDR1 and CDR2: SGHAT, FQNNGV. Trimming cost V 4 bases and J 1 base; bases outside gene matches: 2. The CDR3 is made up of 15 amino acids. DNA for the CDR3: TGTGCCAGCAGCTCGGGACTAGCTTCCTACAATGAGCAGTTCTTC. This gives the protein CASSSGLASYNEQFF.

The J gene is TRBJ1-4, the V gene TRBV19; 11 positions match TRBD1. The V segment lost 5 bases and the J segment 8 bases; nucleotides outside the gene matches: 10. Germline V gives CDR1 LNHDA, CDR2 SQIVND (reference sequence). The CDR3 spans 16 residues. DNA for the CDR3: TGTGCCAGTAGTGCCCCTTGGACAGGGGGCCAAGAAAAACTGTTTTTT. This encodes CASSAPWTGGQEKLFF.

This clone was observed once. The CDR3: CATNGGGSTDTQYF. The CDR3 bases are TGTGCCACCAACGGGGGGGGGAGCACAGATACGCAGTATTTT. This rearrangement joins TRBV10-3 to TRBJ2-3; TRBD2 matches at 8 bases. Per the germline V gene, CDR1 is ENHRY and CDR2 is SYGVKD. The CDR3 is made up of 14 amino acids. V lost 10 bases and J lost 0; bases outside the gene matches: 6.

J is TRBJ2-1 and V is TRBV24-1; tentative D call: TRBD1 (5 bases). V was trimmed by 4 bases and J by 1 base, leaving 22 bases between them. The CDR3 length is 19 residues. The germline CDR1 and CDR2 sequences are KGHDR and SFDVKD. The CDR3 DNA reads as TGTGCCACCAGTGACTCTTGGGTGGTGGGCAGGGATTCCTACAATGAGCAGTTCTTC. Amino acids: CATSDSWVVGRDSYNEQFF.